This T cell receptor (beta chain) was observed in a study of monozygotic twins with inflammatory bowel disease. Germline V gene data show CDR1 as SEHNR and CDR2 as FQNEAQ (reference sequence). The CDR3 sequence is 16 residues long. The quantity of total RNA per TCR library was around 3.5 ug. A template switching step added UMIs, each with a 6-nucleotide sample barcode. TCRdb re-analyzed the 5' RACE reads; it lists each CDR3 protein once, without DNA. Across about 300,000 distinct CDR3 sequences, the top ten clones capture approximately 5.4% of the sample. The specimen was blood. The J gene is TRBJ2-7, the V gene TRBV7-9; TCRdb returns TRBD2, unconfirmable since there is no DNA. The clonotype originates from a human donor with ulcerative colitis or Crohn's disease, or a healthy co-twin of an affected twin (not recorded which). Here the CDR3 reads CASSLATGLAGSEQYF.